Shown below are 27 T cell receptor beta chains from a single sample sequenced in a study of blood T cell repertoires in COVID-19. Sequencing used immunoSEQ multiplex PCR; TCRdb keeps in-frame clones, though not all of them. Of roughly 180,000 clones listed, 94% are singletons. Sequencing was performed on peripheral blood. Source of these receptors: a man aged 25 to 40 with COVID-19, enrolled during active disease.

J is TRBJ1-6 and V is TRBV5-6; D is unclear. Germline loops: CDR1 SGHDT, CDR2 YYEEEE. V dropped 1 base and J dropped 3 bases, with 8 bases sitting between them. This CDR3 is 15 amino acids long. CDR3 sequence reads: CASSLRGLYNSPLHF. The CDR3 DNA is TGTGCCAGCAGCTTGCGGGGTCTCTATAATTCACCCCTCCACTTT. Full variable domain (outside the CDR3, taken from reference TRBV5-6 and TRBJ1-6): DAGVTQSPTHLIKTRGQQVTLRCSPKSGHDTVSWYQQALGQGPQFIFQYYEEEERQRGNFPDRFSGHQFPNYSSELNVNALLLGDSALYLCASSLRGLYNSPLHFGNGTRLTVT.

Regarding this clone: Other DNA sequences in this specimen translate into the identical CDR3. J is TRBJ1-2 and V is TRBV20-1; 7 nucleotides align to TRBD1. Per germline, CDR1 DFQATT and CDR2 SNEGSKA (reference sequence). This CDR3 spans 11 amino acids. V shed 6 bases, J shed 8 bases, and the junction held 6 bases outside the gene matches. CDR3: CSARQGYGYTF. The CDR3, as DNA: TGCAGTGCCAGACAGGGTTACGGCTACACCTTC.

The chain employs TRBV30 and TRBJ2-5; 13 bases are a match to TRBD2. CDR1 GTSNPN and CDR2 SVGIG come from the germline V gene (reference sequence). With 8 bases clipped from V and 4 bases from J, the junction kept 10 bases outside the gene matches. CDR3 length: 15 residues. The CDR3 region has the DNA TGTGCCCGGAACTCACTAGCGGGGGGGCTAGAGACCCAGTACTTC. It codes for CARNSLAGGLETQYF. Based on the CDR3 plus reference TRBV30 and TRBJ2-5, the full variable domain is SQTIHQWPATLVQPVGSPLSLECTVEGTSNPNLYWYRQAAGRGLQLLFYSVGIGQISSEVPQNLSASRPQDRQFILSSKKLLLSDSGFYLCARNSLAGGLETQYFGPGTRLLVL.

The chain carries TRBV5-4 and TRBJ1-1; maybe TRBD1 (6 bases). CDR1 SGHNT and CDR2 YYREEE come from the germline V gene (reference sequence). Trimming removed 0 bases at V and 8 bases at J, with 14 bases between. The CDR3 contains 14 residues. Here the CDR3 reads CASSLVAGDKEAFF. The CDR3 region has the DNA TGTGCCAGCAGCTTGGTAGCAGGGGATAAGGAAGCTTTCTTT. The full variable domain, its missing parts supplied by reference TRBV5-4 and TRBJ1-1, is ETGVTQSPTHLIKTRGQQVTLRCSSQSGHNTVSWYQQALGQGPQFIFQYYREEENGRGNFPPRFSGLQFPNYSSELNVNALELDDSALYLCASSLVAGDKEAFFGQGTRLTVV.

This chain joins TRBV6-5 and TRBJ1-5; 10 bases map to TRBD1. Germline trimming cut 2 bases from V and 7 bases from J; bases unmatched to any gene: 5. Germline loops: CDR1 MNHEY, CDR2 SVGAGI. This CDR3 is 15 amino acids long. In DNA, the CDR3 is TGTGCCAGCAGTTACACGACAGGGGGCGAACAGCCCCAGCATTTT. Residues: CASSYTTGGEQPQHF.

V usage is TRBV5-4 and J usage is TRBJ2-3, with TRBD1 matching 8 bases. V was clipped by 4 bases and J by 2 bases; unmatched bases: 6. Germline-derived CDR1 and CDR2 are SGHNT and YYREEE (reference sequence). The CDR3 contains 15 residues. The CDR3 here is CASSMDRALTDTQYF. Written as DNA, the CDR3 is TGTGCCAGCAGCATGGACAGGGCCCTCACAGATACGCAGTATTTT.

The chain couples TRBV4-2 to TRBJ2-1; the match to TRBD2 covers 9 bases. The germline V gene encodes CDR1 LGHNA and CDR2 YNFKEQ. The V segment lost 0 bases and the J segment 9 bases; nucleotides outside the gene matches: 6. This CDR3 contains 15 residues. CDR3 sequence reads: CASSQEGTAGGEQFF. DNA of the CDR3: TGTGCCAGCAGCCAAGAGGGAACAGCGGGGGGTGAGCAGTTCTTC.

Worth noting for this clone: The same CDR3 also results from other DNA sequences found in this sample. This chain joins TRBV29-1 and TRBJ1-5, with 7 bases that match TRBD1. V gave up 4 bases and J gave up 7 bases; unmatched junction bases: 4. The CDR3 totals 12 residues. CDR1 is SQVTM and CDR2 is ANQGSEA in the germline V gene. The CDR3 DNA reads TGCAGCGTTGGACAGGGTGGGCAGCCCCAGCATTTT. It encodes CSVGQGGQPQHF.

This chain joins TRBV6-1 and TRBJ1-5; TRBD1 matches 10 bases. Losses at the gene ends were 3 bases for V and 6 bases for J; bases not matched to a gene: 5. This CDR3 is 15 amino acids long. Germline-derived CDR1 and CDR2 are MNHNS and SASEGT. CDR3 loop: CASSDLTGGSQPQHF. CDR3 coding DNA: TGTGCCAGCAGTGACCTGACAGGGGGCAGTCAGCCCCAGCATTTT.

A word on this clone: Other DNA sequences in this sample translate to the same CDR3. This CDR3 reads CASSLAGSETQYF. CDR3 DNA: TGTGCCAGCAGCTTAGCCGGTTCAGAGACCCAGTACTTC. The chain uses TRBV11-2 and TRBJ2-5; D ambiguous. The V and J ends lost 1 base and 4 bases respectively, with 7 bases between them. This CDR3 contains 13 residues. The germline CDR1 and CDR2 sequences are SGHAT and FQNNGV.

This rearrangement joins TRBV5-1 to TRBJ1-6; D may be TRBD1 (5 bases). V lost 2 bases to trimming and J lost 10 bases, with 13 bases between them. Looked up from germline, CDR1 is SGHRS and CDR2 is YFSETQ. This CDR3 has 14 residues. Here the CDR3 reads CASSFSQGSSPLHF. The CDR3 nucleotides read TGCGCCAGCAGCTTTAGTCAGGGATCCTCACCCCTCCACTTT.

V usage is TRBV18 and J usage is TRBJ2-7, with a weak D call TRBD1 (5 bases). CDR1 KGHSH and CDR2 LQKENI come from the germline V gene. The germline V and J ends were trimmed by 2 bases and 2 bases, with 16 bases remaining between them. The CDR3 extends over 16 amino acids. The CDR3 DNA is TGTGCCAGCTCACCAACCGTGTCAGGGATGACCTACGAGCAGTACTTC. Translating gives CASSPTVSGMTYEQYF.

The rearrangement uses TRBV29-1 and TRBJ2-5; TRBD2 is a possible D gene (6 bases). There are 11 residues in the CDR3. The germline V gene has CDR1 SQVTM and CDR2 ANQGSEA. Trimming left V 5 bases short and J 5 bases short, with 9 bases between. The CDR3 protein is CSVLGRETQYF. CDR3 coding DNA: TGCAGCGTTCTGGGGAGGGAGACCCAGTACTTC.

This chain connects TRBV19 to TRBJ2-3; 7 bases are shared with TRBD1. This CDR3 has 15 residues. The germline gives CDR1 LNHDA, CDR2 SQIVND (reference sequence). With 6 bases clipped from V and 5 bases from J, the junction kept 11 bases outside the gene matches. Here the CDR3 reads CASSLQGIGGDTQYF. The CDR3 coding sequence is TGTGCCAGTAGCCTACAGGGGATCGGTGGAGATACGCAGTATTTT.

This clone has just a few counts. The chain is built from TRBV6-5 and TRBJ2-5, with D uncertain. Per germline, CDR1 MNHEY and CDR2 SVGAGI. Deletions cut 6 bases from V and 2 bases from J, with 16 bases between. This CDR3 contains 15 residues. CDR3 amino acids: CASSRSGTLQETQYF. The CDR3 bases are TGTGCCAGCAGCCGGTCAGGCACCCTGCAAGAGACCCAGTACTTC.

The chain has TRBV4-1 and TRBJ1-6; D not certain. The V gene lost 5 bases and the J gene lost 3 bases, with 5 bases spanning the gap. The CDR3 is 13 amino acids. The germline V gene has CDR1 MGHRA and CDR2 YSYEKL. The CDR3, as DNA: TGCGCCAGCAGCACAGTCTATAATTCACCCCTCCACTTT. This sequence encodes CASSTVYNSPLHF.

A single count supports this clone. This chain uses TRBV18 with TRBJ2-5; 8 nucleotides line up with TRBD2. After removal of 0 bases from V and 0 bases from J, the junction contained 3 bases not matched to a gene. Germline assignment: CDR1 KGHSH and CDR2 LQKENI. There are 16 residues in the CDR3. DNA for the CDR3: TGTGCCAGCTCACCACCTCAGCGGGGGAACCAAGAGACCCAGTACTTC. Residues: CASSPPQRGNQETQYF. The full variable domain, rest sourced from reference TRBV18 and TRBJ2-5, is NAGVMQNPRHLVRRRGQEARLRCSPMKGHSHVYWYRQLPEEGLKFMVYLQKENIIDESGMPKERFSAEFPKEGPSILRIQQVVRGDSAAYFCASSPPQRGNQETQYFGPGTRLLVL.

V and J are TRBV2 and TRBJ2-1, with 8 bases aligning to TRBD2. The V gene's germline CDR1 is SNHLY and CDR2 FYNNEI. The J segment lost 3 bases and the V segment lost 5 bases, leaving 9 bases of the junction unmatched. The CDR3 has 16 amino acids. DNA for the CDR3: TGTGCCAGCAGTCCATTTCGCGGGGGGAACTACAATGAGCAGTTCTTC. Encoded protein: CASSPFRGGNYNEQFF.

DNA of the CDR3: TGTGCCAGCAGCCAAGATCGACAGGGAGGTGAGCAGTTCTTC. This translates into CASSQDRQGGEQFF. The chain links TRBV3-1 (or the pseudogene TRBV3-2) to TRBJ2-1; D may be TRBD1 (7 bases). Germline CDR1 LGHDT, CDR2 YNNKEL (reference sequence). This CDR3 comprises 14 residues. Between the trimmed V and J ends, which lost 0 bases and 9 bases, there was a span of 12 bases.

The J gene is TRBJ2-2, the V gene TRBV19, with 9 bases lining up with TRBD1. Germline V CDR1 and CDR2: LNHDA, SQIVND (reference sequence). This CDR3 has 16 residues. Unmatched junction bases numbered 4, after V lost 2 bases and J lost 3 bases. CDR3 bases: TGTGCCAGTAGTATAAGGGGACAGGGTGACACCGGGGAGCTGTTTTTT. Translation: CASSIRGQGDTGELFF.

The V gene is TRBV4-1, the J gene TRBJ1-2, with D possibly TRBD1 on 5 matching bases. The CDR3 is made up of 14 amino acids. CDR1 MGHRA and CDR2 YSYEKL come from the germline V gene. V lost 7 bases and J lost 3, with 15 bases in between. The CDR3, as DNA: TGCGCCAGCACGGAGGGCCCGGGGGACTATGGCTACACCTTC. Translation: CASTEGPGDYGYTF.

This rearrangement joins TRBV24-1 to TRBJ1-2; no definite D call. This CDR3 region has 15 residues. Deletions cut 4 bases from V and 1 base from J, with 12 bases between. Per the germline V gene, CDR1 is KGHDR and CDR2 is SFDVKD. The CDR3 loop reads CATSDTKRGNYGYTF. CDR3 nucleotide sequence: TGTGCCACCAGTGACACGAAACGGGGTAACTATGGCTACACCTTC.

The chain joins TRBV29-1 to TRBJ2-5; 14 nucleotides match TRBD2. Germline trimming cut 2 bases from V and 4 bases from J; bases unmatched to any gene: 3. The CDR3 length is 15 residues. CDR1 and CDR2 (germline): SQVTM, ANQGSEA. The CDR3 protein is CSVESGTSGGETQYF. The CDR3, as DNA: TGCAGCGTTGAAAGTGGGACTAGCGGGGGAGAGACCCAGTACTTC. The entire variable domain, with the rest obtained from reference TRBV29-1 and TRBJ2-5, is as follows: SAVISQKPSRDICQRGTSLTIQCQVDSQVTMMFWYRQQPGQSLTLIATANQGSEATYESGFVIDKFPISRPNLTFSTLTVSNMSPEDSSIYLCSVESGTSGGETQYFGPGTRLLVL.

V and J are TRBV4-1 and TRBJ1-5, with TRBD1 identical over 8 bases. Germline V lookup: CDR1 MGHRA, CDR2 YSYEKL. The CDR3 contains 15 residues. Trimming took 8 bases from V and 3 from J; bases not matched to a gene: 9. The CDR3 DNA sequence: TGCGCCAGCGCCTTGGGACAGGAAAACAATCAGCCCCAGCATTTT. Its protein product is CASALGQENNQPQHF.

The V gene is TRBV13, the J gene TRBJ2-3, with 7 bases that match TRBD2. This CDR3 region has 14 residues. Germline V lookup: CDR1 PRHDT, CDR2 FYEKMQ (reference sequence). V was clipped by 6 bases and J by 3 bases; unmatched bases: 6. CDR3 bases: TGTGCCAGCAGTCCCCCCGGGAGGACAGATACGCAGTATTTT. Translating it yields CASSPPGRTDTQYF.

This chain uses TRBV7-9 with TRBJ2-5, with D perhaps matching TRBD1 (5 bases). The CDR3 is 16 residues long. The germline gives CDR1 SEHNR, CDR2 FQNEAQ (reference sequence). V shed 6 bases and J shed 5 bases, with 22 bases lying between them. CDR3 amino acids: CASRPIKGRLGETQYF. CDR3 nucleotide sequence: TGTGCCAGCAGACCCATAAAGGGGCGACTGGGGGAGACCCAGTACTTC.

The genes are TRBV6-1 and TRBJ1-5; 8 nucleotides match TRBD1. Germline V gene lookup returns CDR1 MNHNS and CDR2 SASEGT. The CDR3 contains 19 residues. V lost 4 bases, J lost 0 bases, and 14 bases stayed unmatched. CDR3 in amino acids: CASSGTGQGGTRSNQPQHF. The CDR3 nucleotides are TGTGCCAGCAGTGGAACCGGACAGGGCGGCACACGTAGCAATCAGCCCCAGCATTTT.